This T cell receptor beta chain was recovered during a study of response to subunit inactivated influenza vaccine. Study-wide results and caveats: The authors suggested that every seasonal influenza vaccination recruits few new T cells.

There are a few counts of this clonotype. What it binds is unknown. Germline V gene lookup returns CDR1 MDHEN and CDR2 SYDVKM. Trimming cost V 2 bases and J 6 bases, with 17 bases left between them. The CDR3 runs to 15 residues. MiXCR, applied by TCRdb to the RT-PCR reads, yields one record per CDR3 protein. The sample has over 150,000 distinct CDR3 sequences; 9.2% are singletons. The V call is TRBV28, the J call TRBJ2-7, with D possibly matching TRBD1 (5 bases). Source: non-naive T cells sorted from PBMCs, taken on the day of vaccination. This receptor was taken from a man aged 45-60 years who received an inactivated influenza vaccine. The CDR3 sequence: CASSLNVGPTREQYF. The CDR3 nucleotides are TGTGCCAGCAGTTTAAACGTGGGGCCCACCCGCGAGCAGTACTTC.